These T cell receptor beta chains were read from a single sample in a study of CD8 T cells in ankylosing spondylitis. TCRdb re-called the 5' RACE reads with MiXCR, one entry per CDR3 protein. Among about 510,000 distinct CDR3 sequences listed, over 4% were seen once. Sequenced material: blood, either unsorted or a sorted T cell fraction (not recorded which). The source is a male donor with ankylosing spondylitis. CDR3s include the opening cysteine and the closing phenylalanine or tryptophan. The order of the fields is CDR3 DNA, CDR3 protein, V gene, clone size, J gene, D gene. The D gene is left open where the match is weak. Clone size, where shown, is once, few, many, or a class for clones that have expanded.

cdr3_nt: TGTGCCAGCAGCCCGATCAGGGACGGTGAGTGGTACTTC
cdr3_aa: CASSPIRDGEWYF
v_call: TRBV27
clone_size: few
j_call: TRBJ2-7
d_call: -

cdr3_nt: TGTGCCAGCAGCCGAACCGGGACAGGGGAGGTGGACACCATATATTTT
cdr3_aa: CASSRTGTGEVDTIYF
v_call: TRBV6-1
clone_size: many
j_call: TRBJ1-3
d_call: TRBD1

cdr3_nt: TGCAGTGCTAGAGGGACCCTGGGAAGTATGCCAGATACGCAGTATTTT
cdr3_aa: CSARGTLGSMPDTQYF
v_call: TRBV20-1
clone_size: many
j_call: TRBJ2-3
d_call: -

cdr3_nt: TGCAGGGCGAAGGGGGAATGGAACACTGAAGCTTTCTTT
cdr3_aa: CRAKGEWNTEAFF
v_call: TRBV20-1
clone_size: many
j_call: TRBJ1-1
d_call: -

cdr3_nt: TGTGCCACGTCTCAAGGGACTATCTCTGAGCAGTTCTTC
cdr3_aa: CATSQGTISEQFF
v_call: TRBV24-1
clone_size: many
j_call: TRBJ2-1
d_call: TRBD2

cdr3_nt: TGTGCCAGCTCATCGGGCAGAGACAATCAGCCCCAGCATTTT
cdr3_aa: CASSSGRDNQPQHF
v_call: TRBV27
clone_size: many
j_call: TRBJ1-5
d_call: -

cdr3_nt: TGTGCCAGCAGTGACATGTCAAACACTGAAGCTTTCTTT
cdr3_aa: CASSDMSNTEAFF
v_call: TRBV6-4
clone_size: many
j_call: TRBJ1-1
d_call: -

cdr3_nt: TGTGCCAGCAGCTTGACCCTTAGCTTAGGGGGGAATGAGCAGTTCTTC
cdr3_aa: CASSLTLSLGGNEQFF
v_call: TRBV7-9
clone_size: many
j_call: TRBJ2-1
d_call: -

cdr3_nt: TGTGCCATCAGTGAGTCGACCAGGTCCTACGAGCAGTACTTC
cdr3_aa: CAISESTRSYEQYF
v_call: TRBV10-3
clone_size: many
j_call: TRBJ2-7
d_call: -

cdr3_nt: TGCGCCAGCCACACGGCGGGACCCACCGGGGAGCTGTTTTTT
cdr3_aa: CASHTAGPTGELFF
v_call: TRBV5-1
clone_size: many
j_call: TRBJ2-2
d_call: -

cdr3_nt: TGCAGCGCCCGGGGAGTAGTCTCAGATACGCAGTATTTT
cdr3_aa: CSARGVVSDTQYF
v_call: TRBV29-1
clone_size: many
j_call: TRBJ2-3
d_call: -

cdr3_nt: TGTGCCAGCAGCCCTAGTTGGACAGAGACCCAGTACTTC
cdr3_aa: CASSPSWTETQYF
v_call: TRBV28
clone_size: many
j_call: TRBJ2-5
d_call: -

cdr3_nt: TGTGCCAGCAGCTTGGACGGCAGGCCAGAATACAATGAGCAGTTCTTC
cdr3_aa: CASSLDGRPEYNEQFF
v_call: TRBV5-5
clone_size: many
j_call: TRBJ2-1
d_call: -

cdr3_nt: TGTGCCAGCAGTTTTACAGGTGACAATGAGCAGTTCTTC
cdr3_aa: CASSFTGDNEQFF
v_call: TRBV12-3/TRBV12-4
clone_size: many
j_call: TRBJ2-1
d_call: -

cdr3_nt: TGCGCCAGCAGCCACGCTTCACAGGGAAAAGTATATTTT
cdr3_aa: CASSHASQGKVYF
v_call: TRBV4-3
clone_size: many
j_call: TRBJ1-3
d_call: -

cdr3_nt: TGTGCCAGCAGCTTGTCGCAGACTTACCAGTACTTC
cdr3_aa: CASSLSQTYQYF
v_call: TRBV5-5
clone_size: -
j_call: TRBJ2-5
d_call: -

cdr3_nt: TGTGCCAGCAGCTTCACAGGGAACGACTATGGCTACACCTTC
cdr3_aa: CASSFTGNDYGYTF
v_call: TRBV5-6
clone_size: many
j_call: TRBJ1-2
d_call: -

cdr3_nt: TGCAGTGCTTTCCGGACAGCATCCAATGAGCAGTTCTTC
cdr3_aa: CSAFRTASNEQFF
v_call: TRBV20-1
clone_size: many
j_call: TRBJ2-1
d_call: -

cdr3_nt: TGTGCCATCAGTGACGTTTCGGGGGCTTACGAGCAGTACTTC
cdr3_aa: CAISDVSGAYEQYF
v_call: TRBV10-3
clone_size: many
j_call: TRBJ2-7
d_call: -

cdr3_nt: TGTGCCAGCAGTTACTCGAGGCAGCCCCTGTTCTATGGCTACACCTTC
cdr3_aa: CASSYSRQPLFYGYTF
v_call: TRBV6-5
clone_size: many
j_call: TRBJ1-2
d_call: -

cdr3_nt: TGTGCTCTTACCGTCCGGGACCTGGAGACCCAGTACTTC
cdr3_aa: CALTVRDLETQYF
v_call: TRBV30
clone_size: -
j_call: TRBJ2-5
d_call: -

cdr3_nt: TGTGCCACCAGGCGGGCATCATACTACGAGCAGTACTTC
cdr3_aa: CATRRASYYEQYF
v_call: TRBV15
clone_size: few
j_call: TRBJ2-7
d_call: -

cdr3_nt: TGTGCCATCAAGGCCAACGACGAGCAGTACTTC
cdr3_aa: CAIKANDEQYF
v_call: TRBV10-3
clone_size: many
j_call: TRBJ2-7
d_call: -

cdr3_nt: TGCAGTGCTAGACCGATCACTAGCGGACTCTACAATGAGCAGTTCTTC
cdr3_aa: CSARPITSGLYNEQFF
v_call: TRBV20-1
clone_size: -
j_call: TRBJ2-1
d_call: TRBD2

cdr3_nt: TGTGCCAGCTCACCAGGGGACAGGGTCCCCGAGCAGTACTTC
cdr3_aa: CASSPGDRVPEQYF
v_call: TRBV18
clone_size: many
j_call: TRBJ2-7
d_call: TRBD1

cdr3_nt: TGCAGTGCTAGTCGTGGGGGGCGCACAGATACGCAGTATTTT
cdr3_aa: CSASRGGRTDTQYF
v_call: TRBV20-1
clone_size: many
j_call: TRBJ2-3
d_call: -

cdr3_nt: TGTGCCAGCAGCCCAACCCGGACAACCTATGGCTACACCTTC
cdr3_aa: CASSPTRTTYGYTF
v_call: TRBV4-2
clone_size: many
j_call: TRBJ1-2
d_call: -

cdr3_nt: TGTGCCAGCACCAAACGACAGGGGGCCGGGGAGCTGTTTTTT
cdr3_aa: CASTKRQGAGELFF
v_call: TRBV7-2
clone_size: -
j_call: TRBJ2-2
d_call: TRBD1

cdr3_nt: TGTGCCAGCAGCCCCACAACCTCTGGAAACACCATATATTTT
cdr3_aa: CASSPTTSGNTIYF
v_call: TRBV7-9
clone_size: many
j_call: TRBJ1-3
d_call: -

cdr3_nt: TGTGCCAGCAGCAGACAGGGACCCCATCAGCCCCAGCATTTT
cdr3_aa: CASSRQGPHQPQHF
v_call: TRBV7-2
clone_size: many
j_call: TRBJ1-5
d_call: TRBD1

cdr3_nt: TGCAGTGCTGAAGGACAGAACAATGAGCAGTTCTTC
cdr3_aa: CSAEGQNNEQFF
v_call: TRBV20-1
clone_size: many
j_call: TRBJ2-1
d_call: -

cdr3_nt: TGTGCCAGCAGCTTAAGCTCACCGAAGGGAGATACGCAGTATTTT
cdr3_aa: CASSLSSPKGDTQYF
v_call: TRBV7-2
clone_size: many
j_call: TRBJ2-3
d_call: -

cdr3_nt: TGCAGTGCTAGATTACGGACAGGAAGTAATCAGCCCCAGCATTTT
cdr3_aa: CSARLRTGSNQPQHF
v_call: TRBV20-1
clone_size: many
j_call: TRBJ1-5
d_call: TRBD1

cdr3_nt: TGCAGTGCTAGTCCCTTACTAGCGGGAGCAACCTCAGATACGCAGTATTTT
cdr3_aa: CSASPLLAGATSDTQYF
v_call: TRBV20-1
clone_size: many
j_call: TRBJ2-3
d_call: TRBD2

cdr3_nt: TGTGCCAGCAGCTTAGGGGGAACTACGCAGTATTTT
cdr3_aa: CASSLGGTTQYF
v_call: TRBV11-2
clone_size: few
j_call: TRBJ2-3
d_call: -

cdr3_nt: TGCGCCAGCAGCCAAGTGGGTCGGACCATCCTAAATAATTCACCCCTCCACTTT
cdr3_aa: CASSQVGRTILNNSPLHF
v_call: TRBV4-1
clone_size: -
j_call: TRBJ1-6
d_call: -

cdr3_nt: TGTGCCAGCAGTTCGGCAGGGTGGATCGGCTACACCTTC
cdr3_aa: CASSSAGWIGYTF
v_call: TRBV27
clone_size: many
j_call: TRBJ1-2
d_call: -

cdr3_nt: TGTGCCAGCAGCTTAGGACCGGCGTGGGGAAACACCATATATTTT
cdr3_aa: CASSLGPAWGNTIYF
v_call: TRBV7-2
clone_size: many
j_call: TRBJ1-3
d_call: -

cdr3_nt: TGCGCCAGCAGCTTGTTCGGGGTCAACACTGAAGCTTTCTTT
cdr3_aa: CASSLFGVNTEAFF
v_call: TRBV5-1
clone_size: many
j_call: TRBJ1-1
d_call: -

cdr3_nt: TGTGCCACCAGTGATAAAGGGAACACTGAAGCTTTCTTT
cdr3_aa: CATSDKGNTEAFF
v_call: TRBV24-1
clone_size: many
j_call: TRBJ1-1
d_call: -

cdr3_nt: TGTGCCAGCAGTCCCTCAACATCGCCCGGCGAGCAGTACTTC
cdr3_aa: CASSPSTSPGEQYF
v_call: TRBV6-2/TRBV6-3
clone_size: many
j_call: TRBJ2-7
d_call: -

cdr3_nt: TGTGCCAGCAGCTTAGTCCGGGCCCCCGGCTACGAGCAGTACTTC
cdr3_aa: CASSLVRAPGYEQYF
v_call: TRBV7-2
clone_size: many
j_call: TRBJ2-7
d_call: -

cdr3_nt: TGCAGTGCTAGAAGGGTTAGCGGGGGGACAAACACTGAAGCTTTCTTT
cdr3_aa: CSARRVSGGTNTEAFF
v_call: TRBV20-1
clone_size: many
j_call: TRBJ1-1
d_call: -

cdr3_nt: TGTGCCAGCAGCTTAACGGCGGGAAACACCGGGGAGCTGTTTTTT
cdr3_aa: CASSLTAGNTGELFF
v_call: TRBV7-3
clone_size: -
j_call: TRBJ2-2
d_call: -

cdr3_nt: TGTGCCAGCAGGCGACTAGCGGGGCCACAAGAGACCCAGTACTTC
cdr3_aa: CASRRLAGPQETQYF
v_call: TRBV12-3/TRBV12-4
clone_size: many
j_call: TRBJ2-5
d_call: TRBD2

cdr3_nt: TGCGCCAGCAGCCAAGCTCGGACTAGCGGCTACACCCTCACCTACAATGAGCAGTTCTTC
cdr3_aa: CASSQARTSGYTLTYNEQFF
v_call: TRBV4-3
clone_size: many
j_call: TRBJ2-1
d_call: TRBD2

cdr3_nt: TGTGCCAGCAGCCTACAGGGTACGATTTCTGGGGCCAACGTCCTGACTTTC
cdr3_aa: CASSLQGTISGANVLTF
v_call: TRBV7-9
clone_size: -
j_call: TRBJ2-6
d_call: -

cdr3_nt: TGTGCCAGCAGAAGGGGAGATGAGCAGTTCTTC
cdr3_aa: CASRRGDEQFF
v_call: TRBV2
clone_size: many
j_call: TRBJ2-1
d_call: -

cdr3_nt: TGCGCCAGCAGCTTCATAAATGAGCAGTTCTTC
cdr3_aa: CASSFINEQFF
v_call: TRBV5-1
clone_size: -
j_call: TRBJ2-1
d_call: -

cdr3_nt: TGCAGTGCTAGAGCCGCGGGCCGGGTACCAGATACGCAGTATTTT
cdr3_aa: CSARAAGRVPDTQYF
v_call: TRBV20-1
clone_size: many
j_call: TRBJ2-3
d_call: -

cdr3_nt: TGCGCCAGCAGCCAAAGGACAGGATCTAACTATGGCTACACCTTC
cdr3_aa: CASSQRTGSNYGYTF
v_call: TRBV5-1
clone_size: many
j_call: TRBJ1-2
d_call: TRBD1

cdr3_nt: TGTGCCAGCAGCCCTTGGACTAGACAAGCCGAGCAGTACTTC
cdr3_aa: CASSPWTRQAEQYF
v_call: TRBV4-2
clone_size: many
j_call: TRBJ2-7
d_call: TRBD2

cdr3_nt: TGCAGTGCTAGAGACTGGGGCCCAGATACGCAGTATTTT
cdr3_aa: CSARDWGPDTQYF
v_call: TRBV20-1
clone_size: medium-sized
j_call: TRBJ2-3
d_call: -

cdr3_nt: TGTGCCAGCAGCCGATCGAGACAGGGGACCTACGAGCAGTACTTC
cdr3_aa: CASSRSRQGTYEQYF
v_call: TRBV6-2/TRBV6-3
clone_size: many
j_call: TRBJ2-7
d_call: TRBD1

cdr3_nt: TGTGCCAGCAGCCTAGTGGGACAGGACACCTACGAGCAGTACTTC
cdr3_aa: CASSLVGQDTYEQYF
v_call: TRBV3-1
clone_size: -
j_call: TRBJ2-7
d_call: TRBD1

cdr3_nt: TGCAGCGTTGAAGAGGGAAACCAAGAGACCCAGTACTTC
cdr3_aa: CSVEEGNQETQYF
v_call: TRBV29-1
clone_size: many
j_call: TRBJ2-5
d_call: -

cdr3_nt: TGTGCCAGCAGCCAAGATCTCCCTAGCGGTGACCAAGAGACCCAGTACTTC
cdr3_aa: CASSQDLPSGDQETQYF
v_call: TRBV3-1
clone_size: -
j_call: TRBJ2-5
d_call: TRBD2